This TCR beta chain was identified during a study of T cells in Graves' hyperthyroidism and ophthalmopathy. Findings of the study overall: The model foresaw ophthalmopathy a median approximately 6.3 months prior to onset.

V lost 5 bases, J lost 3 bases, and 10 bases stayed unmatched. This CDR3 contains 15 residues. The germline CDR1 and CDR2 sequences are SGHAT and FQNNGV. The blood sample predates any ophthalmopathy symptoms, coming from first hyperthyroidism diagnosis. Cells are PBMCs isolated from more than 8.5 ml of fresh blood. The table lists this clonotype with many counts. Its antigen remains unknown. RNA transcripts yielded amplified TCR beta CDR3 regions. TCR CDR3 underwent first-round RT-PCR with the HTBI primer set. TCRdb called the multiplex PCR reads again in MiXCR, with one record for every CDR3 protein. In the table there are about 350,000 distinct CDR3 sequences, 17% of which are singletons.

The sequence was collected from a woman aged 30 to 39 with Graves' hyperthyroidism that later progressed to Graves' ophthalmopathy. Source material: blood. The chain joins TRBV11-2 to TRBJ2-7; 7 positions agree with TRBD2. As DNA, the CDR3 is TGTGCCAGCAGCCGGACTAGTGGGAGTATCTACGAGCAGTACTTC. Its protein is CASSRTSGSIYEQYF.